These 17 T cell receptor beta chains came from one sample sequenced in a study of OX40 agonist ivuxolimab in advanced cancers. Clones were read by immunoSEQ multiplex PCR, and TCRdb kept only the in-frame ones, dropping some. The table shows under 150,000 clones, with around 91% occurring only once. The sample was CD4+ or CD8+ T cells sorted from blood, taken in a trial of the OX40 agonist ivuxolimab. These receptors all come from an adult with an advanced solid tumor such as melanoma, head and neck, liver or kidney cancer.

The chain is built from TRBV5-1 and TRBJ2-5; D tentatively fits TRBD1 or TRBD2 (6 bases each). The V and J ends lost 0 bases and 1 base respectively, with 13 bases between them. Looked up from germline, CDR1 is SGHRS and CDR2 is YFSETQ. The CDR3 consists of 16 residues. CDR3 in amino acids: CASSLAPGALQETQYF. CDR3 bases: TGCGCCAGCAGCTTGGCTCCGGGGGCCCTCCAAGAGACCCAGTACTTC.

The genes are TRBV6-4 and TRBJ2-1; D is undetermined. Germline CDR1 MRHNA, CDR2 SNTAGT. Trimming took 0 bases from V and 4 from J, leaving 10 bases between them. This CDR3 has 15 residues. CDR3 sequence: CASSDSPGAYNEQFF. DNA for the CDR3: TGTGCCAGCAGTGACTCGCCAGGAGCGTACAATGAGCAGTTCTTC.

DNA of the CDR3: TGTGCCAGCAGCCCTGGACGGGGCGAGCAGTACTTC. Protein sequence: CASSPGRGEQYF. The V gene is TRBV7-9, the J gene TRBJ2-7; TRBD2 might be the D (5 bases). The length of the CDR3 is 12 residues. The V end was cut by 5 bases, the J end by 6 bases, with 11 bases between. Germline V gene sequence: CDR1 SEHNR, CDR2 FQNEAQ (reference sequence).

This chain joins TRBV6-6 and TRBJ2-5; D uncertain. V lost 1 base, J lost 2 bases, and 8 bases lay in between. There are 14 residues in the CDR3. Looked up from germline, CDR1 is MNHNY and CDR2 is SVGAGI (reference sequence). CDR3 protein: CASSYYSQQETQYF. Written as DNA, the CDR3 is TGTGCCAGCAGTTACTATAGCCAGCAAGAGACCCAGTACTTC.

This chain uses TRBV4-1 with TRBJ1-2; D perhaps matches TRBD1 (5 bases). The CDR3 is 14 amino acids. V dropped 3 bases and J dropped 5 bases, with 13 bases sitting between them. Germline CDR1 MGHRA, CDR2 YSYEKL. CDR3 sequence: CASSQSQGYYGYTF. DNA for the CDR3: TGCGCCAGCAGCCAGAGCCAGGGTTATTATGGCTACACCTTC.

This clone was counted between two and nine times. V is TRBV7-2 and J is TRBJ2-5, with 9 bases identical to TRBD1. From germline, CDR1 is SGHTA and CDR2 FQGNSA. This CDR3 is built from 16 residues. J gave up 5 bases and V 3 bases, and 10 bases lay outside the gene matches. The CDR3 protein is CASSFRRTGAIETQYF. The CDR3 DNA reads TGTGCCAGCAGCTTTCGTAGGACAGGGGCCATCGAGACCCAGTACTTC. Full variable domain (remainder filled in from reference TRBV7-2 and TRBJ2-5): GAGVSQSPSNKVTEKGKDVELRCDPISGHTALYWYRQSLGQGLEFLIYFQGNSAPDKSGLPSDRFSAERTGGSVSTLTIQRTQQEDSAVYLCASSFRRTGAIETQYFGPGTRLLVL.

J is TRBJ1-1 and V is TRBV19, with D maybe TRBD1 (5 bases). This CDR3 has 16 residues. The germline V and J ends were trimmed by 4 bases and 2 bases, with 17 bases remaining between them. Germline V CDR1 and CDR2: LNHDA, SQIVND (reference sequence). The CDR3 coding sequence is TGTGCCAGTAGTACCCGGGGGGAGGGCTCTAACACTGAAGCTTTCTTT. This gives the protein CASSTRGEGSNTEAFF.

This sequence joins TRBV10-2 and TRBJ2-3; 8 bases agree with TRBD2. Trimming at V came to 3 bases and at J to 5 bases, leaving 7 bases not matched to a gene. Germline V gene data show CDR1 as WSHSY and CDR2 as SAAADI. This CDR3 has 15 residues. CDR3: CASSDSSGVGDTQYF. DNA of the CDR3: TGCGCCAGCAGTGATAGTAGCGGGGTTGGAGATACGCAGTATTTT.

The CDR3, as DNA: TGTGCCAGCTCACCAGAAACTGGGGCCAACGTCCTGACTTTC. This sequence encodes CASSPETGANVLTF. V usage is TRBV18 and J usage is TRBJ2-6; D uncertain. V lost 2 bases to trimming and J lost 2 bases, with 4 bases between them. From germline, CDR1 is KGHSH and CDR2 LQKENI. The CDR3 has 14 amino acids.

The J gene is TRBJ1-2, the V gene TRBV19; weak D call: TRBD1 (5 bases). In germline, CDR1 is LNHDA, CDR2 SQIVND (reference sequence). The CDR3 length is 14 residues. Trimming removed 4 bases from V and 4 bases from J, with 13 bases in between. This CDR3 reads CASSTSRGGYGYTF. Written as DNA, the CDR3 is TGTGCCAGTAGTACATCTCGCGGGGGCTATGGCTACACCTTC.

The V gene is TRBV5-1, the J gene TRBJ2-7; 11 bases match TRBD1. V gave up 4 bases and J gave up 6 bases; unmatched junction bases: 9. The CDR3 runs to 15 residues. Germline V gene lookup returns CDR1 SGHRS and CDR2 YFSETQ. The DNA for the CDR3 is TGCGCCAGCAGCGTGGGACAGGGGGAGATCGGCGAGCAGTACTTC. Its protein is CASSVGQGEIGEQYF.

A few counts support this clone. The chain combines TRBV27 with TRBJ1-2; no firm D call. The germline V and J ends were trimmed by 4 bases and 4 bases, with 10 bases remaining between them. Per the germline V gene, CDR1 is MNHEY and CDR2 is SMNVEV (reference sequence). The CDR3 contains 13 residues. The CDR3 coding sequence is TGTGCCAGCAGTTCGGGGATGAGCTATGGCTACACCTTC. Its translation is CASSSGMSYGYTF.

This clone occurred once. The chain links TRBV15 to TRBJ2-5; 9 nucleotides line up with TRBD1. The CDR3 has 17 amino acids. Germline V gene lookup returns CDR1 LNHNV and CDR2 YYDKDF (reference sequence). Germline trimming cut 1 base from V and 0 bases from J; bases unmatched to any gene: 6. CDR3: CATSRVIGTGYQETQYF. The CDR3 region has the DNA TGTGCCACCAGCAGAGTTATCGGGACAGGGTACCAAGAGACCCAGTACTTC.

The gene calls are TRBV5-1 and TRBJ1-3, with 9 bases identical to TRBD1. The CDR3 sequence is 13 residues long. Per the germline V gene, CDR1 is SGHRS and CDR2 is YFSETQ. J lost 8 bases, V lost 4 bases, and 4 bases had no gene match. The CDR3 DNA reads TGCGCCAGCAGCCCGGACAGGGGCCACACCATATATTTT. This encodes CASSPDRGHTIYF.

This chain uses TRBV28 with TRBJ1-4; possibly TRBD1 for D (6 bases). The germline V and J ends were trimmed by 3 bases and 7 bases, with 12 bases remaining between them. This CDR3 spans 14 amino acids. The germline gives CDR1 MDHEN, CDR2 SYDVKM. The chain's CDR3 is CASSFIPQGEKLFF. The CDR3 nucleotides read TGTGCCAGCAGTTTCATCCCACAGGGTGAAAAACTGTTTTTT.

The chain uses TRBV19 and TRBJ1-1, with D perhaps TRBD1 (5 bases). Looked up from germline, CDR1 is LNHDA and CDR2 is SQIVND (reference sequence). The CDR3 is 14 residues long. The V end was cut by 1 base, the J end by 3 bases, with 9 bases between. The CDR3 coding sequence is TGTGCCAGTAGTATAGGCACAGGCCACACTGAAGCTTTCTTT. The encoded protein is CASSIGTGHTEAFF.

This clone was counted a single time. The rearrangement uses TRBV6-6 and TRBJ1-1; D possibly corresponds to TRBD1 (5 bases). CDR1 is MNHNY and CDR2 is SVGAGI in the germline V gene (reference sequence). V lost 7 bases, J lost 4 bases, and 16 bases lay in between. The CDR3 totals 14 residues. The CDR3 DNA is TGTGCCAGCACCATAGGAGGGGACCTCACTGAAGCTTTCTTT. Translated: CASTIGGDLTEAFF.